This TCR beta chain came from a study of blood T cells in healthy people across ages. Combining a sample-barcoded 5' primer with a J-beta primer mix, a second PCR ran for roughly 7 to 12 cycles. From the 5' RACE reads, TCRdb called clonotypes with MiXCR, one entry per CDR3 protein. The sample shows 750,000 to 850,000 distinct CDR3 sequences, approximately 25% of them seen only once. Per sample, at least 5 micrograms of total RNA were extracted. The V end was cut by 1 base, the J end by 8 bases, with 12 bases between. The length of the CDR3 is 14 residues. A further study also used this sample, focusing on T cells of mothers and their children.

The rearrangement links TRBV12-3 or TRBV12-4 to TRBJ1-3; D gene unclear. What was sequenced was blood. This receptor was identified in a boy aged 10-17 years in good health. CDR3 bases: TGTGCCAGCAGTTTAGGTGTCCCCGGGGACACCATATATTTT. This encodes CASSLGVPGDTIYF.